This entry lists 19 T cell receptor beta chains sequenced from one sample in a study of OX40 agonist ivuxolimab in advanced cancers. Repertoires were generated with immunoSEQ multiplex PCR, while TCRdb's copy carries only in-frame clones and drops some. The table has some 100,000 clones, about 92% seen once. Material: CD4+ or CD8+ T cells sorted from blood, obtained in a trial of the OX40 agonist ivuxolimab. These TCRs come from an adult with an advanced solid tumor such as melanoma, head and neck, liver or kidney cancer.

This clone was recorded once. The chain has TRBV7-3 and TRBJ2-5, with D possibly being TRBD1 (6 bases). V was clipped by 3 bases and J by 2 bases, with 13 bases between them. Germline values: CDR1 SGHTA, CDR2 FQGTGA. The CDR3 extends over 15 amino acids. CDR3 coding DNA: TGTGCCAGCAGCTTCGTGACAGGATCGCAAGAGACCCAGTACTTC. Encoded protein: CASSFVTGSQETQYF. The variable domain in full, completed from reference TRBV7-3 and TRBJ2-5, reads GAGVSQTPSNKVTEKGKYVELRCDPISGHTALYWYRQSLGQGPEFLIYFQGTGAADDSGLPNDRFFAVRPEGSVSTLKIQRTERGDSAVYLCASSFVTGSQETQYFGPGTRLLVL.

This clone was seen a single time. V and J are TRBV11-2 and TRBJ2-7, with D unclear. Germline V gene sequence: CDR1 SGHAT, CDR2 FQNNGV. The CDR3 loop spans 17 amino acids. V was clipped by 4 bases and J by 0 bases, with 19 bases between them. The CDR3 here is CASSSLGEARSSYEQYF. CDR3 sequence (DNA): TGTGCCAGCAGCTCGCTAGGAGAAGCGAGAAGCTCCTACGAGCAGTACTTC.

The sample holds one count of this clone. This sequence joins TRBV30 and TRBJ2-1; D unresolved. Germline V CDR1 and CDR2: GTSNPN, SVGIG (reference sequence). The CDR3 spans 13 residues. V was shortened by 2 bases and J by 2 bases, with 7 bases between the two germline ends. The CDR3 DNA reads TGTGCCTGGAGTACAAGTCCCTACAATGAGCAGTTCTTC. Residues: CAWSTSPYNEQFF.

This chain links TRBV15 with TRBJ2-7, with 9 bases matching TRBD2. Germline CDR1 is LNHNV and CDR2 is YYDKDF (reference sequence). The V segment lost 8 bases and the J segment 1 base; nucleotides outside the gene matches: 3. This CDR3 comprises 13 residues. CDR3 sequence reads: CATEAGGSYEQYF. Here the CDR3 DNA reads TGTGCCACCGAGGCGGGAGGGTCCTACGAGCAGTACTTC.

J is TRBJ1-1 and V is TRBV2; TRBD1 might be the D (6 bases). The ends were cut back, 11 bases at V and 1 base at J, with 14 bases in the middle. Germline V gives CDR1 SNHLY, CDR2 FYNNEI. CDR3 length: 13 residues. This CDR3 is CAWGEGENTEAFF. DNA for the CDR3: TGTGCCTGGGGGGAGGGGGAGAACACTGAAGCTTTCTTT.

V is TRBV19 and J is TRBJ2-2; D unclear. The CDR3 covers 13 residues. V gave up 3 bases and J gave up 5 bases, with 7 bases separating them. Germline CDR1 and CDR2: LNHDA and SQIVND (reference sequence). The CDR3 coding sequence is TGTGCCAGTAGTATTGGGCGAACCGGGGAGCTGTTTTTT. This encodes CASSIGRTGELFF.

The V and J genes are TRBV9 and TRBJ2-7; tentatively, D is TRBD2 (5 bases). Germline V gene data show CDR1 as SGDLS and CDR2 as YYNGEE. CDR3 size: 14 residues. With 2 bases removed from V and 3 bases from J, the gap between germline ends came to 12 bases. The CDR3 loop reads CASSVLAYGYEQYF. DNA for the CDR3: TGTGCCAGCAGCGTGTTAGCGTATGGCTACGAGCAGTACTTC.

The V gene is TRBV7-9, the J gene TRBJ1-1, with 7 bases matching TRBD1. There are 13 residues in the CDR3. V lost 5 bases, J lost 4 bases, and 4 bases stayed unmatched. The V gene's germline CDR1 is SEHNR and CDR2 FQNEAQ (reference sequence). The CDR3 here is CASSGAGGTEAFF. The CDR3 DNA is TGTGCCAGCAGCGGCGCAGGGGGCACTGAAGCTTTCTTT.

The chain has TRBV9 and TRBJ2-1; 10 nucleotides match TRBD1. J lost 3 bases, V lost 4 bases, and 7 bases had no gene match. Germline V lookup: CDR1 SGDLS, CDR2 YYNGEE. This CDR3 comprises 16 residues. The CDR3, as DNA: TGTGCCAGCAGCAAGTACCGGGACAGGGGCTACAATGAGCAGTTCTTC. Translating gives CASSKYRDRGYNEQFF.

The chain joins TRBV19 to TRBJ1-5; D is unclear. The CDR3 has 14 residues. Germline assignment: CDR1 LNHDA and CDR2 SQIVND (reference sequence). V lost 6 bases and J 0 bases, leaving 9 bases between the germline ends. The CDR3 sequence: CASSMGVSNQPQHF. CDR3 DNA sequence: TGTGCCAGTAGCATGGGCGTTAGCAATCAGCCCCAGCATTTT.

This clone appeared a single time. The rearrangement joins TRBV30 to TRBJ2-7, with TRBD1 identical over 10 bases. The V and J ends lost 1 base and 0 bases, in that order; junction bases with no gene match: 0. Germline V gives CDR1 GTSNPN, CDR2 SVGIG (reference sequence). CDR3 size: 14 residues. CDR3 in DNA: TGTGCCTGGAGTGGGACAGGGGGCTCCTACGAGCAGTACTTC. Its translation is CAWSGTGGSYEQYF.

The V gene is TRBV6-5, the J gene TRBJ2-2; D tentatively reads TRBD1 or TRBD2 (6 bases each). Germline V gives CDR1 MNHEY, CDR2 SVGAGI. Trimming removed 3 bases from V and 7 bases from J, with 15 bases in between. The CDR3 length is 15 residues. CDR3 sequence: CASSYFGGQGGELFF. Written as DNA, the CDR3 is TGTGCCAGCAGTTATTTTGGGGGGCAGGGCGGGGAGCTGTTTTTT.

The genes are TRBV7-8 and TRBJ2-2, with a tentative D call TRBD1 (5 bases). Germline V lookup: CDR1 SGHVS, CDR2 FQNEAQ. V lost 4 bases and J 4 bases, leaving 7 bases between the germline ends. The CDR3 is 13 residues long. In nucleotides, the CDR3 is TGTGCCAGCAGCTCCAGGGTCACCGGGGAGCTGTTTTTT. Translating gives CASSSRVTGELFF.

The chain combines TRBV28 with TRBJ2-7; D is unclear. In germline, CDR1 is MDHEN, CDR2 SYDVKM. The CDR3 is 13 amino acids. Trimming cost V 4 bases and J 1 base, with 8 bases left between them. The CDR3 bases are TGTGCCAGCAGTTCGTTAGAGTCCTACGAGCAGTACTTC. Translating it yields CASSSLESYEQYF.

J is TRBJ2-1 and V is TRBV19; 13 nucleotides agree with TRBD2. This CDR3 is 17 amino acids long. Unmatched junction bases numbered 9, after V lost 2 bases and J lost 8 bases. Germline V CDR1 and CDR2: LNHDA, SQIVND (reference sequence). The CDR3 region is CASSIPGLAGVLDEQFF. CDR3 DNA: TGTGCCAGTAGTATACCCGGACTAGCGGGAGTTCTTGATGAGCAGTTCTTC.

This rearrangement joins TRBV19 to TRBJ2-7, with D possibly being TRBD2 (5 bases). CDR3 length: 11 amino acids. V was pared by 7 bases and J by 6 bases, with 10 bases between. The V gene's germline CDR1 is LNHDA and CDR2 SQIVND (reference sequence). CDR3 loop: CASNEGGEQYF. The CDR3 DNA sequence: TGTGCCAGTAACGAGGGTGGCGAGCAGTACTTC.

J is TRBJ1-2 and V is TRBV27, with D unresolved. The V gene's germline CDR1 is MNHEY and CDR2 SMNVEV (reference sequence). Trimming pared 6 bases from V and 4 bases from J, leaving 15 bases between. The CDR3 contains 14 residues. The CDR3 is CASRTAGNSYGYTF. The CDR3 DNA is TGTGCCAGCAGGACGGCGGGTAACTCCTATGGCTACACCTTC.

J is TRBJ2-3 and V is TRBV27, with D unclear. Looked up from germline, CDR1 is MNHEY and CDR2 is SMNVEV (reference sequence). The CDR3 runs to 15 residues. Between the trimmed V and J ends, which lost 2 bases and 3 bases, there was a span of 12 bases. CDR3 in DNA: TGTGCCAGCAGTTTAGGAGCAACGGCTACAGATACGCAGTATTTT. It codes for CASSLGATATDTQYF.

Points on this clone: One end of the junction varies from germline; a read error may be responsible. CDR3 residues: CASSLARGQGVIYEQFF. For the CDR3, the DNA is TGTGCCAGCAGCCTAGCCCGGGGACAGGGGGTAATCTATGAGCAGTTCTTC. The chain joins TRBV7-9 to TRBJ2-1; 11 bases are a match to TRBD1. The CDR3 contains 17 residues. Germline V CDR1 and CDR2: SEHNR, FQNEAQ (reference sequence).